A single sample is the source of the 16 T cell receptor beta chains below, sequenced in a study of blood T cell repertoires in COVID-19. Profiling relied on immunoSEQ multiplex PCR, and the TCRdb table lists in-frame clones only, not all of them. The sample has 280,000 or so clones; more than 75% are singletons. The sequenced sample was peripheral blood. The receptors here all came from a woman aged 25 to 45 who had recovered from COVID-19.

CDR3 loop: CASSLGTSVEKLFF. In nucleotides, the CDR3 is TGTGCCAGCAGTTTAGGTACCTCAGTTGAAAAACTGTTTTTT. J is TRBJ1-4 and V is TRBV28; D call uncertain. V lost 2 bases, J lost 7 bases, and 11 bases lay in between. Germline V gene sequence: CDR1 MDHEN, CDR2 SYDVKM. CDR3 size: 14 residues.

CDR3 nucleotides: TGCGCCAGCAGCCTCCAGCAGGGACTTTCCTACGAGCAGTACTTC. This sequence encodes CASSLQQGLSYEQYF. The gene calls are TRBV4-1 and TRBJ2-7, with D possibly TRBD2 on 6 matching bases. Germline V gene lookup returns CDR1 MGHRA and CDR2 YSYEKL. Deletions cut 4 bases from V and 1 base from J, with 14 bases between. The CDR3 consists of 15 residues.

The chain couples TRBV25-1 to TRBJ2-3; a possible D gene is TRBD2 (5 bases). The CDR3 sequence is 17 residues long. Germline assignment: CDR1 MGHDK and CDR2 SYGVNS. Trimming cost V 2 bases and J 2 bases, with 17 bases left between them. The DNA of the CDR3 is TGTGCCAGCAGTGAAGGAGGCAGGTCGGCAATCACAGATACGCAGTATTTT. Translating it yields CASSEGGRSAITDTQYF.

This rearrangement joins TRBV11-2 to TRBJ1-5; D unclear. Germline V gene data show CDR1 as SGHAT and CDR2 as FQNNGV. The V gene lost 1 base and the J gene lost 4 bases, with 5 bases spanning the gap. The CDR3 totals 13 residues. In DNA, the CDR3 is TGTGCCAGCAGCTTAGCACGGAATCAGCCCCAGCATTTT. Its translation: CASSLARNQPQHF.

V is TRBV5-1 and J is TRBJ2-6; D is possibly TRBD1 (5 bases). The germline gives CDR1 SGHRS, CDR2 YFSETQ. This CDR3 comprises 14 residues. V was trimmed by 6 bases and J by 4 bases, leaving 11 bases between them. The CDR3 reads CASKDSSGANVLTF. For the CDR3, the DNA is TGCGCCAGCAAAGACAGCTCCGGGGCCAACGTCCTGACTTTC.

As concerns this clone: This may stem from a read error, because a much larger clone lies one nucleotide away. The sample contains more than one DNA sequence encoding this CDR3. The J gene is TRBJ1-1, the V gene TRBV7-3, with a weak D call TRBD1 (6 bases). The length of the CDR3 is 13 residues. Trimming pared 5 bases from V and 1 base from J, leaving 8 bases between. Germline loops: CDR1 SGHTA, CDR2 FQGTGA. The CDR3 DNA follows: TGTGCCAGCAGCCTACAGGGGAACACTGAAGCTTTCTTT. Protein product: CASSLQGNTEAFF.

A single count supports this clone. The chain uses TRBV5-5 and TRBJ2-5; TRBD1 might be the D (5 bases). V lost 2 bases and J lost 4, with 15 bases in between. This CDR3 has 15 residues. Looked up from germline, CDR1 is SGHKS and CDR2 is YYEKEE (reference sequence). For the CDR3, the DNA is TGTGCCAGCAGCTTTATCACAGGCCTGGTAGAGACCCAGTACTTC. It encodes CASSFITGLVETQYF.

The V and J genes are TRBV2 and TRBJ1-2, with 8 positions matching TRBD1. J gave up 5 bases and V 6 bases, and 14 bases lay outside the gene matches. The germline CDR1 and CDR2 sequences are SNHLY and FYNNEI. The length of the CDR3 is 16 residues. CDR3 nucleotides: TGTGCCAGCAGAGGGGACAGGCGGCGATCTTCTTATGGCTACACCTTC. Residues: CASRGDRRRSSYGYTF.

This sequence joins TRBV19 and TRBJ2-7; 12 nucleotides agree with TRBD2. J gave up 6 bases and V 6 bases, and 9 bases lay outside the gene matches. The length of the CDR3 is 15 residues. CDR1 and CDR2 from the germline V gene are LNHDA and SQIVND (reference sequence). The CDR3 loop is CASSTVPGLAGEQYF. The CDR3 nucleotides read TGTGCCAGTAGCACGGTCCCGGGACTAGCGGGCGAGCAGTACTTC.

The V gene is TRBV5-1, the J gene TRBJ2-4, with 7 bases aligning to TRBD1. The CDR3 is 15 residues long. V lost 4 bases and J lost 1; bases outside the gene matches: 5. Germline V gene sequence: CDR1 SGHRS, CDR2 YFSETQ. In nucleotides, the CDR3 is TGCGCCAGCAGCGCTATGACAGGGGCCAAAAACATTCAGTACTTC. It encodes CASSAMTGAKNIQYF. The full variable domain, in which reference TRBV5-1 and TRBJ2-4 provide the parts outside the CDR3, is KAGVTQTPRYLIKTRGQQVTLSCSPISGHRSVSWYQQTPGQGLQFLFEYFSETQRNKGNFPGRFSGRQFSNSRSEMNVSTLELGDSALYLCASSAMTGAKNIQYFGAGTRLSVL.

This chain connects TRBV12-2 to TRBJ2-3; TRBD2, the D gene given by the table, was not confirmed from the DNA. TRBV12-2 counts as a pseudogene. The CDR3 runs to 17 residues. DNA of the CDR3: TGTGCAAGTCGCTTAGACAGACTAGCGGGAGTCCCAGATACGCAGTATTTT. It yields the protein CASRLDRLAGVPDTQYF.

This clone was counted once. V and J are TRBV7-6 and TRBJ2-2; possibly TRBD1 for D (5 bases). Trimming left V 1 base short and J 7 bases short, with 16 bases between. The CDR3 loop spans 16 amino acids. Germline V gene data show CDR1 as SGHVS and CDR2 as FNYEAQ. The CDR3 protein is CASSLGLEGVRGELFF. CDR3 sequence (DNA): TGTGCCAGCAGCTTAGGTTTGGAAGGGGTCCGCGGGGAGCTGTTTTTT.

This clone has at least ten counts. V and J are TRBV3-1 (or the pseudogene TRBV3-2) and TRBJ2-5; 9 bases fit TRBD2. CDR3 length: 17 residues. The trim removed 0 bases at V and 3 bases at J, leaving 8 bases unmatched. Germline CDR1 is LGHDT and CDR2 is YNNKEL (reference sequence). In DNA, the CDR3 is TGTGCCAGCAGCCAAGATCAGTGGGCGGGGGGGAAAGAGACCCAGTACTTC. This sequence encodes CASSQDQWAGGKETQYF.

V usage is TRBV3-1 (or the pseudogene TRBV3-2) and J usage is TRBJ1-1; D unclear. This CDR3 contains 13 residues. Germline loops: CDR1 LGHDT, CDR2 YNNKEL (reference sequence). V lost 4 bases, J lost 4 bases, and 10 bases lay in between. CDR3 in DNA: TGTGCCAGCAGCCGGCGGGGAGTCACTGAAGCTTTCTTT. Translating gives CASSRRGVTEAFF.

DNA for the CDR3: TGTGCCAGCACCCAGAACACTGAAGCTTTCTTT. Residues: CASTQNTEAFF. The chain uses TRBV2 and TRBJ1-1, with no clear D. Germline V gene data show CDR1 as SNHLY and CDR2 as FYNNEI. This CDR3 spans 11 amino acids. V was cut by 7 bases and J by 1 base, with 4 bases left in between.

V usage is TRBV4-1 and J usage is TRBJ2-1, with TRBD1 matching over 7 bases. Germline assignment: CDR1 MGHRA and CDR2 YSYEKL. V lost 0 bases and J lost 6; bases outside the gene matches: 11. CDR3 length equals 17 residues. In DNA form, the CDR3 reads TGCGCCAGCAGCCAAGATCTGCCAGGGGGAGATCGCAATGAGCAGTTCTTC. Protein sequence: CASSQDLPGGDRNEQFF.